These T cell receptor beta chains were read from a single sample in a study of regulatory T cells in long-lasting Graves disease. TCRdb independently ran MiXCR on the multiplex PCR reads; one entry per CDR3 protein. The sample gives hundreds of thousands of distinct CDR3 sequences, over 15% of which show up once; about 36% is in the top ten. The starting material was peripheral blood mononuclear cells (PBMCs), obtained at new diagnosis, from a patient treated with antithyroid drugs. These receptors all come from a female donor with Graves disease. CDR3s include the opening cysteine and the closing phenylalanine or tryptophan. Each record gives: J gene, V gene, clone size, D gene, CDR3 protein, CDR3 DNA. A D gene is named only where the DNA matches it firmly. Not all rows give a size; the values are once, few, many and, for expanded clones, a class.

>TRBJ2-7|TRBV29-1|many|TRBD2
CSAWTSGSYIPYEQYF
TGCAGCGCTTGGACTAGCGGGAGCTACATCCCCTACGAGCAGTACTTC
>TRBJ1-1|TRBV20-1|many|TRBD1
CSARVDEGQGSTEAFF
TGCAGTGCTAGAGTGGATGAGGGACAGGGAAGCACTGAAGCTTTCTTT
>TRBJ1-5|TRBV7-2|many|-
CASSIVGGRTYQPQHF
TGTGCCAGCAGCATTGTCGGGGGCCGGACTTATCAGCCCCAGCATTTT
>TRBJ2-5|TRBV3-1|-|TRBD2
CASSQGTSGKETQYF
TGTGCCAGCAGCCAAGGGACTAGCGGAAAAGAGACCCAGTACTTC
>TRBJ2-3|TRBV6-5|many|TRBD1
CASSYSDRQTQYF
TGTGCCAGCAGTTACTCGGACAGGCAAACGCAGTATTTT
>TRBJ2-1|TRBV5-1|-|-
CASSLVGGYNEQFF
TGCGCCAGCAGCTTGGTCGGGGGTTACAATGAGCAGTTCTTC
>TRBJ2-3|TRBV2|many|-
CASSETGADTQYF
TGTGCCAGCAGTGAAACGGGAGCAGATACGCAGTATTTT
>TRBJ2-5|TRBV3-1|many|-
CASSRMATTQYF
TGTGCCAGCAGCCGTATGGCTACGACCCAGTACTTC
>TRBJ2-7|TRBV5-1|-|TRBD2
CASKKGYSGNEQYF
TGCGCCAGCAAAAAGGGCTATAGCGGGAACGAGCAGTACTTC
>TRBJ1-1|TRBV6-5|many|-
CASSYGGAANTEAFF
TGTGCCAGCAGTTACGGTGGGGCGGCGAACACTGAAGCTTTCTTT
>TRBJ2-3|TRBV6-1|-|-
CASSEAVGAGGDTQYF
TGTGCCAGCAGTGAAGCAGTGGGGGCTGGGGGAGATACGCAGTATTTT
>TRBJ2-5|TRBV20-1|many|-
CSARVQETQYF
TGCAGTGCTAGAGTACAAGAGACCCAGTACTTC
>TRBJ2-1|TRBV28|-|TRBD2
CASILTSGINNEQFF
TGTGCCAGCATCTTGACTAGCGGGATTAACAATGAGCAGTTCTTC
>TRBJ2-7|TRBV7-9|-|-
CASSLPASYEQYF
TGTGCCAGCAGCTTACCCGCTAGCTACGAGCAGTACTTC
>TRBJ2-7|TRBV28|-|-
CASYYSGSYEQYF
TGTGCCAGTTACTATAGCGGCTCCTACGAGCAGTACTTC
>TRBJ2-7|TRBV5-1|many|TRBD2
CASSLEGGTGSYEQYF
TGCGCCAGCAGCTTGGAGGGAGGGACCGGATCCTACGAGCAGTACTTC
>TRBJ2-5|TRBV30|many|-
CAWSLGWEDQETQYF
TGTGCCTGGAGTCTAGGTTGGGAGGACCAAGAGACCCAGTACTTC
>TRBJ2-1|TRBV28|many|TRBD1
CASSLMGQGRKSSYNEQFF
TGTGCCAGCAGCCTGATGGGACAGGGGAGAAAAAGCTCCTACAATGAGCAGTTCTTC
>TRBJ2-5|TRBV12-3/TRBV12-4|many|TRBD2
CASSLAGGPGETQYF
TGTGCCAGCAGTTTAGCGGGAGGGCCAGGGGAGACCCAGTACTTC
>TRBJ2-7|TRBV29-1|-|TRBD1
CSVGDRGTYEQYF
TGCAGCGTTGGGGACAGGGGTACCTACGAGCAGTACTTC
>TRBJ2-3|TRBV19|-|-
CASIGDTQYF
TGTGCCAGTATAGGAGATACGCAGTATTTT
>TRBJ2-5|TRBV7-8|many|-
CASSLGELAEETQYF
TGTGCCAGCAGCTTAGGGGAACTAGCCGAAGAGACCCAGTACTTC
>TRBJ1-1|TRBV28|-|-
CASSFGRVAEAFF
TGTGCCAGCAGTTTCGGCAGGGTTGCTGAAGCTTTCTTT
>TRBJ2-7|TRBV12-3/TRBV12-4|many|-
CASSLFTQELRF
TGTGCCAGCAGTTTATTCACACAGGAACTTCGCTTC
>TRBJ1-1|TRBV28|many|TRBD1
CASSPGDRGSTEAFF
TGTGCCAGCAGTCCCGGGGACAGGGGGAGCACTGAAGCTTTCTTT
>TRBJ2-2|TRBV28|many|-
CASSLPGADTGELFF
TGTGCCAGCAGTTTACCGGGGGCCGACACCGGGGAGCTGTTTTTT
>TRBJ2-1|TRBV11-2|many|TRBD2
CASSLLVTSGSNEQFF
TGTGCCAGCAGCTTATTGGTTACTAGCGGGAGCAATGAGCAGTTCTTC
>TRBJ2-5|TRBV24-1|many|-
CATSENRGGETQYF
TGTGCCACCAGTGAAAACAGGGGGGGTGAGACCCAGTACTTC
>TRBJ2-2|TRBV12-3/TRBV12-4|many|-
CASLTRSTGELFF
TGTGCCAGCCTGACACGAAGCACCGGGGAGCTGTTTTTT
>TRBJ2-7|TRBV11-2|once|-
CASSYGTVSYEQYF
TGTGCCAGCAGCTACGGGACTGTCTCCTACGAGCAGTACTTC
>TRBJ1-4|TRBV11-2|-|-
CASSFLTAGPSEKLFF
TGTGCCAGCAGCTTTCTAACAGCAGGGCCTAGTGAAAAACTGTTTTTT
>TRBJ2-7|TRBV5-6|-|TRBD1
CASSLALTGGDEQYF
TGTGCCAGCAGCTTGGCCCTGACAGGGGGCGACGAGCAGTACTTC
>TRBJ1-1|TRBV5-1|many|-
CASSEPGRGTEAFF
TGCGCCAGCAGCGAGCCAGGGAGGGGCACTGAAGCTTTCTTT